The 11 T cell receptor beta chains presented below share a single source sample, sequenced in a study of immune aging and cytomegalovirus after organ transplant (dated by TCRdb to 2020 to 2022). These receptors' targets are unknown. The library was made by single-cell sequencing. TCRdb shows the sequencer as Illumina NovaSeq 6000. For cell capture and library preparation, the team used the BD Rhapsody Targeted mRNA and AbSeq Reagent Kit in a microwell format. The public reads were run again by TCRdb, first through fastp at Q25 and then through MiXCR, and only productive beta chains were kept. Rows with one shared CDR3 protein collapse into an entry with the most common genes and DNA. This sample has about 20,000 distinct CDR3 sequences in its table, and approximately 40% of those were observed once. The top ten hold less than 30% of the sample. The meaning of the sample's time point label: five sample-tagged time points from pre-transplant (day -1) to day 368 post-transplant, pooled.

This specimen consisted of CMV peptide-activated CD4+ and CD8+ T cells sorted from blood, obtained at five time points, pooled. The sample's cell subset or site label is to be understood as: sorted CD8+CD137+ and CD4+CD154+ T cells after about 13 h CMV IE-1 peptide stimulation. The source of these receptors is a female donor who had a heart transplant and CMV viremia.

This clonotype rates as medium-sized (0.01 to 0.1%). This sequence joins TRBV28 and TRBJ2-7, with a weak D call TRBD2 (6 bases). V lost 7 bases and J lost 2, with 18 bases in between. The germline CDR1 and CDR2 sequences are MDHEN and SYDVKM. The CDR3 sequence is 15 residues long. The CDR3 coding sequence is TGTGCCAGCATCCCGGGCGGGGAGTCGCCCTACGAGCAGTACTTC. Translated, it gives CASIPGGESPYEQYF.

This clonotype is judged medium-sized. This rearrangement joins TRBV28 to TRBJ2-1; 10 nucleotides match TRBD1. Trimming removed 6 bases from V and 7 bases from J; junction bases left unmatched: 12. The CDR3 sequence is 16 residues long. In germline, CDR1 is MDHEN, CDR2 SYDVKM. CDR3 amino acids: CASSLPGTGDRNEQFF. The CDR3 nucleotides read TGTGCCAGCAGCCTCCCCGGGACAGGGGATCGAAATGAGCAGTTCTTC.

CDR3 sequence: CASSQDASVGGGYTF. In nucleotides, the CDR3 is TGCGCCAGCAGCCAAGATGCCAGCGTCGGGGGTGGCTACACCTTC. The genes are TRBV4-1 and TRBJ1-2; D is possibly TRBD1 (5 bases). V was pared by 0 bases and J by 7 bases, with 15 bases between. The CDR3 loop spans 15 amino acids. Germline V gives CDR1 MGHRA, CDR2 YSYEKL.

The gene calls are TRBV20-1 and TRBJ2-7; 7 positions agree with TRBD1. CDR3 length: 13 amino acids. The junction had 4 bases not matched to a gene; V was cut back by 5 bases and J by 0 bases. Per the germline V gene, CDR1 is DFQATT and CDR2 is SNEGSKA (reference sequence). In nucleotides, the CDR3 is TGCAGTGCTGGACAGGCGAGCTCCTACGAGCAGTACTTC. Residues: CSAGQASSYEQYF.

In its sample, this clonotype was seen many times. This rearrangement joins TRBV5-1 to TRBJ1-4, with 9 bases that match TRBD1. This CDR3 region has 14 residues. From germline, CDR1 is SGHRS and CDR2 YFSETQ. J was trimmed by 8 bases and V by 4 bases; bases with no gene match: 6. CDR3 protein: CASSRGQGEEKLFF. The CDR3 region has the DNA TGCGCCAGCAGCCGGGGACAGGGAGAGGAAAAACTGTTTTTT.

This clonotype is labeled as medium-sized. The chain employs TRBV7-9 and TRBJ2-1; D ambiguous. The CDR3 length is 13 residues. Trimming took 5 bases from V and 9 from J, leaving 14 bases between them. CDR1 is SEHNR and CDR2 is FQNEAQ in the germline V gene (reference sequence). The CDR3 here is CASSRNLASEQFF. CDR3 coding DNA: TGTGCCAGCAGCCGCAATTTGGCCTCTGAGCAGTTCTTC.

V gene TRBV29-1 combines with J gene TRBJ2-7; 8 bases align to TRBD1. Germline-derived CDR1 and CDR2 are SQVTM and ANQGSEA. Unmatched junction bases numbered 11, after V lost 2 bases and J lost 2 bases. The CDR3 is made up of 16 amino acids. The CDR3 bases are TGCAGCGTTGAAACCCAACCTAAGGGACAGGCCTACGAGCAGTACTTC. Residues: CSVETQPKGQAYEQYF.

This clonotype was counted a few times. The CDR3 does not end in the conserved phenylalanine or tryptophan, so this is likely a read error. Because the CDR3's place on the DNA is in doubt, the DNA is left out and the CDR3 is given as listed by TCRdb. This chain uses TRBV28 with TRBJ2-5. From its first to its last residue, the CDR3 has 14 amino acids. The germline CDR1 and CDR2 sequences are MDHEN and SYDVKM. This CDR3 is CASGLSVSLAPPDS.

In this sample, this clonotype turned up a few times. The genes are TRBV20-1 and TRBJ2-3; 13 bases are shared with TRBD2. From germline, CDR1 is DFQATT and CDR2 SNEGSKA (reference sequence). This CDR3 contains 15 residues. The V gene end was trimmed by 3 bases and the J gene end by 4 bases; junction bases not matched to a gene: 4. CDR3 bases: TGCAGTGCTAGGACTAGCGGGAGGTGGGCAGATACGCAGTATTTT. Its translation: CSARTSGRWADTQYF.

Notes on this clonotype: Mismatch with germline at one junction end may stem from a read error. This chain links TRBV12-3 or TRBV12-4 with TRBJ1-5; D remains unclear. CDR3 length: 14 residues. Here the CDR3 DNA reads TGTGCCAGCAGTTTAGGTTATAGAACCCAGCCCCAGCACTTT. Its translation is CASSLGYRTQPQHF.

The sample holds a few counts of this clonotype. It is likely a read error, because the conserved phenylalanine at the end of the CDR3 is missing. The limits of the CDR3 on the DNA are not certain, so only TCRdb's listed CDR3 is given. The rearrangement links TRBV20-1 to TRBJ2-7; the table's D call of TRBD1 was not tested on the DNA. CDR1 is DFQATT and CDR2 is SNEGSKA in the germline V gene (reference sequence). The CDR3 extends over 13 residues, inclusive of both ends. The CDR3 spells CSARNWGPYERYS.